These 4 T cell receptor beta chains originate from one sample sequenced in a study of CD8 T cells in ankylosing spondylitis. TCRdb re-called the 5' RACE reads with MiXCR, one entry per CDR3 protein. Of 100,000 to 150,000 distinct CDR3 sequences listed, roughly a tenth are singletons. The sequenced sample consisted of blood, either unsorted or a sorted T cell fraction (not recorded which). These receptors were taken from a male donor with ankylosing spondylitis or in good health (not recorded which).

A word on this clonotype: A junction boundary mismatches the germline segment, possibly from a read error. The V gene is TRBV20-1, the J gene TRBJ1-4; D might be TRBD1 (5 bases). This CDR3 comprises 17 residues. Germline V lookup: CDR1 DFQATT, CDR2 SNEGSKA (reference sequence). CDR3 in DNA: TGCTGTGCTAGAGAACCGGGACGGAGAGCCCCTAATGAAAAACTGTTTTTT. It is translated as CCAREPGRRAPNEKLFF.

Ten or more counts support this clonotype. The rearrangement uses TRBV12-3 or TRBV12-4 and TRBJ2-3; D gene uncertain. The CDR3 has 13 amino acids. Trimming took off 0 bases at V and 6 bases at J, with 7 bases between the two ends. DNA for the CDR3: TGTGCCAGCAGTTTAGCAGACCGGGATACGCAGTATTTT. Its translation is CASSLADRDTQYF.

This clonotype was observed a handful of times. The rearrangement uses TRBV6-1 and TRBJ2-7; no clear D. This CDR3 contains 14 residues. The V end was cut by 6 bases, the J end by 4 bases, with 16 bases between. Germline CDR1 reads MNHNS; CDR2 reads SASEGT. The CDR3 reads CASSNQRVWYEQYF. For the CDR3, the DNA is TGTGCCAGCAGCAACCAAAGGGTATGGTACGAGCAGTACTTC.

As concerns this clonotype: Since a much larger clone is just one base distant, this may be a read error. The chain links TRBV4-1 to TRBJ2-5, with D unclear. Germline V lookup: CDR1 MGHRA, CDR2 YSYEKL. This CDR3 region has 15 residues. As DNA, the CDR3 is TGCGCCAGCAACCAAGATTCGGCCAGCTGGGAGACCCAGTACTTC. Translated, it gives CASNQDSASWETQYF.